This T cell receptor (beta chain) was identified during a study of shared clonotypes between healthy human individuals. General study results and limits: Clonotypes that were shared across four donors made up approximately 5% of naive CD4 clonotypes. Only blood was sampled, and tissue TCR repertoires likely differ from blood ones.

A note on this clone: Its matching antigen is unknown.

CDR1 and CDR2 (germline): MGHRA, YSYEKL. Trimming cost V 1 base and J 0 bases, with 9 bases left between them. The CDR3 spans 15 residues. Roughly 210 ng DNA, tens of thousands of T cell genomes, went into each sorted-subset replicate PCR. TCRdb's table, derived via immunoSEQ multiplex PCR, lists solely in-frame clones and lacks some. The data hold millions of clones, with about 92% observed a single time. Sequencing input: naive CD4+ T cells from PBMCs. Specified subset: CD45RA+ positively selected. The chain employs TRBV4-1 and TRBJ2-5, with D tentatively TRBD2 (5 bases). The TCR was taken from a man aged 18 to 29 in good health. Some clones in this sample may be carry-over from other donors' samples. CDR3 DNA: TGCGCCAGCAGCCAAGGAGGAGCGGACCAAGAGACCCAGTACTTC. Residues: CASSQGGADQETQYF.